The 4 T cell receptor beta chains given below trace back to one sample, sequenced in a study of blood T cell repertoires in COVID-19. Data came from immunoSEQ multiplex PCR; TCRdb stores just in-frame clones and leaves some out. The sample lists a few hundred thousand clones, 80% to 90% occurring once. Source material: PBMCs or T cells enriched from blood (not recorded which). The receptors were sampled from a woman between 25 and 40 years old who had recovered from COVID-19.

The V gene is TRBV4-1, the J gene TRBJ2-1; unclear D gene. The CDR3 has 18 residues. V dropped 1 base and J dropped 0 bases, with 16 bases sitting between them. The germline V gene encodes CDR1 MGHRA and CDR2 YSYEKL. CDR3 sequence reads: CASSQVDMGLSSYNEQFF. The CDR3, as DNA: TGCGCCAGCAGCCAAGTGGATATGGGCCTGAGCTCCTACAATGAGCAGTTCTTC.

The V and J genes are TRBV27 and TRBJ1-1; no clear D gene. V lost 8 bases to trimming and J lost 4 bases, with 14 bases between them. The CDR3 length is 13 residues. In germline, CDR1 is MNHEY, CDR2 SMNVEV (reference sequence). The CDR3 region has the DNA TGTGCCAGCGGTCCGGGAACCGTCACTGAAGCTTTCTTT. It is translated as CASGPGTVTEAFF.

The chain combines TRBV13 with TRBJ2-7; 8 bases align to TRBD1. V dropped 1 base and J dropped 4; count of bases not matched to a gene: 6. This CDR3 spans 15 amino acids. Germline CDR1 is PRHDT and CDR2 is FYEKMQ (reference sequence). CDR3 DNA: TGTGCCAGCAGCTTAGCGGCAGGGGGCACATACGAGCAGTACTTC. Encoded protein: CASSLAAGGTYEQYF.

The chain combines TRBV9 with TRBJ2-1; 11 bases are a match to TRBD2. V trimming: 0 bases; J trimming: 8 bases; junction bases outside the gene matches: 7. Germline V gene data show CDR1 as SGDLS and CDR2 as YYNGEE. The CDR3 is 16 residues long. The chain's CDR3 is CASSVDSTSGSHEQFF. The CDR3 DNA follows: TGTGCCAGCAGCGTAGATAGCACTAGCGGGAGCCATGAGCAGTTCTTC.